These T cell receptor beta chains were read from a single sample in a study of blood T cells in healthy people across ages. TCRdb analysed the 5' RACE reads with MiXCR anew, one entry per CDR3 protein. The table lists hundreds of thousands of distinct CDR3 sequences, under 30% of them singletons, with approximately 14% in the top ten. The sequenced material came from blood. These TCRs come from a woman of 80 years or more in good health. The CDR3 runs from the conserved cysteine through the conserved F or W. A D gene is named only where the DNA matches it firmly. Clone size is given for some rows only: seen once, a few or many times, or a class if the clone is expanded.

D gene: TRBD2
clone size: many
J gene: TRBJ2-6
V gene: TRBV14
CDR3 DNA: TGTGCCAGCAGCCCTCGGGGGGGGGCTGGATCTGGGGCCAACGTCCTGACTTTC
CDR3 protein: CASSPRGGAGSGANVLTF

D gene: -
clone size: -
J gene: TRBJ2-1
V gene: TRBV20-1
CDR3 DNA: TGCAGTGCTTTAGGGCCGGGACGAGAGCAGTTCTTC
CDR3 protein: CSALGPGREQFF

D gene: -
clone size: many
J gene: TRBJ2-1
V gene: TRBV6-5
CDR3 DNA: TGTGCCAGCACCCTGCTAATGGGGAAGTCCAGTGAGCAGTTCTTC
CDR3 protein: CASTLLMGKSSEQFF

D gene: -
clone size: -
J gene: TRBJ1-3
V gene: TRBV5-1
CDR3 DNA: TGCGCCAGCAACCGGGACGGCTCCTCTGGAAACACCATATATTTT
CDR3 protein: CASNRDGSSGNTIYF

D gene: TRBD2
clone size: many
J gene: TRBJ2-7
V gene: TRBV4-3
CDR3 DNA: TGCGCCAGCAGCCAAGGGGGACTAGCGGGGTCCTACGAGCAGTACTTC
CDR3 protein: CASSQGGLAGSYEQYF

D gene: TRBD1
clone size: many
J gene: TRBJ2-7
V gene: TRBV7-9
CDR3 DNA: TGTGCCAGCAGCGATCAAACAGGGGGCCCCTACGAGCAGTACTTC
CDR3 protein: CASSDQTGGPYEQYF

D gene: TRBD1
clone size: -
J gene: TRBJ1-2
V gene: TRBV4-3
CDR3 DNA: TGCGCCAGCAGCCAAGACGAGAGACAGGGAGGCTACACCTTC
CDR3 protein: CASSQDERQGGYTF

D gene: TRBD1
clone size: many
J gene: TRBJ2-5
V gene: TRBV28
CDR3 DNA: TGTGCCAGCCTCAGAGACAGGGCAGAGACCCAGTACTTC
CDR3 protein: CASLRDRAETQYF

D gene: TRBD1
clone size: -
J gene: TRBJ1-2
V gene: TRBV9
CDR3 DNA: TGTGCCAGCAGCCCTATGGCACTAGGGACAGCTAACTATGGCTACACCTTC
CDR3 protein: CASSPMALGTANYGYTF

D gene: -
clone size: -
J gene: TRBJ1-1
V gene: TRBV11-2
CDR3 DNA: TGTGCCAGCAGCGGGGGCCTCCGCGCCGGAACTGAAGCTTTCTTT
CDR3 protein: CASSGGLRAGTEAFF

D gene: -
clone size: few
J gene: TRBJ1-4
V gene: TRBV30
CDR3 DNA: TGTGCCTGGAGTGCTCCCTTGGGAGCGCGGGGAAAACTGTTTTTT
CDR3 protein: CAWSAPLGARGKLFF

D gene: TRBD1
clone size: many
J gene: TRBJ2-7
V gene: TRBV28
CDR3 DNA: TGTGCCAGCAGTTTTCAACAGGGGATGTACGAGCAGTACTTC
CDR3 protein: CASSFQQGMYEQYF

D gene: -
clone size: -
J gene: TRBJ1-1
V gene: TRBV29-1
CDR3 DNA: TGCAGCGCCCGCCCGCGGGGGCTGCAAGCTTTCTTT
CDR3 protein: CSARPRGLQAFF

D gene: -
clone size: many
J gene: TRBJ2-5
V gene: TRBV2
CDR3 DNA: TGTGCCAGCAGTGAATCTGGGGGGCCAGAGACCCAGTACTTC
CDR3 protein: CASSESGGPETQYF

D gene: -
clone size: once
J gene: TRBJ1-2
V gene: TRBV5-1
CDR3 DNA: TGCGCCAGCAGCCGAGGGGGGGCTAGCTATGGCTACACCTTC
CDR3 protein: CASSRGGASYGYTF

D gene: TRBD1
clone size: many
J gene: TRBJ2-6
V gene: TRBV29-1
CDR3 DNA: TGCAGCGTCCCCGGGACAGGGGCCACCTCTGGGGCCAACGTCCTGACTTTC
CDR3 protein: CSVPGTGATSGANVLTF

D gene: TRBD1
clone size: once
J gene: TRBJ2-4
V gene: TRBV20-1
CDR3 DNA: TGCAGTGCTAGAGATCTCGACAGGGTCACCAAAAACATTCAGTACTTC
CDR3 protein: CSARDLDRVTKNIQYF

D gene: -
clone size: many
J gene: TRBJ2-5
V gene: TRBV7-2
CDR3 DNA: TGTGCCAGCAGCCCGCACCCCGGGACCCAAGAGACCCAGTACTTC
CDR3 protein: CASSPHPGTQETQYF

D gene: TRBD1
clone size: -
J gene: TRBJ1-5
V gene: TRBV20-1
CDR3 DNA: TGCAGTGCTAGCACAGGGGGTGATCAGCCCCAGCATTTT
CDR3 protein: CSASTGGDQPQHF

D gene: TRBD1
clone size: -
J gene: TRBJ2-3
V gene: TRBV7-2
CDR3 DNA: TGTGCCGGCAGCTACGACAGGGTTTACACAGATACGCAGTATTTT
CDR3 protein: CAGSYDRVYTDTQYF

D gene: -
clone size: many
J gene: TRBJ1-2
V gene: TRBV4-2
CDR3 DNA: TGTGCCAGCAGCCAAGCGACAGGCCGACCTAACTATGGCTACACCTTC
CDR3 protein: CASSQATGRPNYGYTF

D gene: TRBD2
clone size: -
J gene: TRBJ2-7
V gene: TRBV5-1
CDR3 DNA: TGCGCCAACAGACGGGAGGGGACTCCCATGAGTGAGCAGTACTTC
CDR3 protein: CANRREGTPMSEQYF

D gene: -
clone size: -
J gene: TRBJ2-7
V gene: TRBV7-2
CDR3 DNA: TGTGCCAGCAACCCTGACGGTTACTGCGAGCAGTACTTC
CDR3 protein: CASNPDGYCEQYF

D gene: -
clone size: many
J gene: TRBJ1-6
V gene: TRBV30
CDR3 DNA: TGTGCCTGGAGTGGGGCAGGGCCCAATTCACCCCTCCACTTT
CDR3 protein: CAWSGAGPNSPLHF

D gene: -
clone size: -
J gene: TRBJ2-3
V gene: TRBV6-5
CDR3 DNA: TGTGCCAGCAACCGGGGACGGCCTGGCGATACGCAGTATTTT
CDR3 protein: CASNRGRPGDTQYF

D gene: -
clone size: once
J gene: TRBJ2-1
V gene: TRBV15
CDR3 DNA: TGTGCCACCAGCACCCGTCGAGAGGTCAATGAGCAGTTCTTC
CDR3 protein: CATSTRREVNEQFF

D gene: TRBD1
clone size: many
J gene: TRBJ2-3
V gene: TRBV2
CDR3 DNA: TGTGCCAGCAGTTCCTTGGGACAGGGGACAGATACGCAGTATTTT
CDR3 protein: CASSSLGQGTDTQYF

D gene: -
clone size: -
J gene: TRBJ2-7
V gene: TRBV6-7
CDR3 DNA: TGTGCCAGCAGCCGACACCGGGACACCTTCTACGAGCAGTACTTC
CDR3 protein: CASSRHRDTFYEQYF

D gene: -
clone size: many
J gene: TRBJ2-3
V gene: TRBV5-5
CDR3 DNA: TGTGCCAGCAGCTTGGCCGCCAACACAGATACGCAGTATTTT
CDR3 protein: CASSLAANTDTQYF

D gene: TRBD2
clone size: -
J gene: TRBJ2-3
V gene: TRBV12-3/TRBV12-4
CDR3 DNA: TGTGCCAGCAGTCCAAGCGGGGTGAGAGCAGATGTGCAGTATTTT
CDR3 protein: CASSPSGVRADVQYF

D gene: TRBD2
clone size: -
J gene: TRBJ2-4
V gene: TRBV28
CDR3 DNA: TGTGCCAGCAGTTTAGGCGGGAGACTCGGAAACATTCAGTACTTC
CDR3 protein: CASSLGGRLGNIQYF

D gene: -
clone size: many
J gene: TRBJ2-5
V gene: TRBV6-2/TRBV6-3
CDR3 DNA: TGTGCCAGCAGTTACTTCGAGACCCAGTACTTC
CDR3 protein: CASSYFETQYF

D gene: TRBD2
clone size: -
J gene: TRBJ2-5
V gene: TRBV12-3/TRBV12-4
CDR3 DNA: TGTGCCAGCAGACTTAGCGGGATCCCCCAAGAGACCCAGTACTTC
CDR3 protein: CASRLSGIPQETQYF

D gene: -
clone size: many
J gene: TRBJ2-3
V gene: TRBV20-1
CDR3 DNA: TGCAGTGCTCTTGACAGCCGCACAGATACGCAGTATTTT
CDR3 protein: CSALDSRTDTQYF

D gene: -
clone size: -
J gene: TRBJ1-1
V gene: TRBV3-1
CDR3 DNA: TGTGCCAGCAGCCAAGGTACCTGGAACACTGAAGCTTTCTTT
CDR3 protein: CASSQGTWNTEAFF

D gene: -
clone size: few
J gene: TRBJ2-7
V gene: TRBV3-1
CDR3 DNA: TGTGCCAGCAGCCGCTCTTATTCCGAGCAGTACTTC
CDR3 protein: CASSRSYSEQYF

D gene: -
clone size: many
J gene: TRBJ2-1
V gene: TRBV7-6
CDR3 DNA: TGTGCCAGCAGCTTCACGGACGACAATGAGCAGTTCTTC
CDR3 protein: CASSFTDDNEQFF

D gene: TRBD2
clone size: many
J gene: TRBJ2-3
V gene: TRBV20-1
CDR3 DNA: TGCAGTGCTTTCGGGACTAGCGGGGGGGCAGGCACAGATACGCAGTATTTT
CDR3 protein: CSAFGTSGGAGTDTQYF

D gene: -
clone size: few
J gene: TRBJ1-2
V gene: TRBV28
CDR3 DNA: TGTGCCAGCAGTTTACTCGCCTGGCGGGACGGAATCTATGGCTACACCTTC
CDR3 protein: CASSLLAWRDGIYGYTF

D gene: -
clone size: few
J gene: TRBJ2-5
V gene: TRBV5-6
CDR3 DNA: TGTGCCAGCAGGGACGTGGGCCGCCAAGAGACCCAGTACTTC
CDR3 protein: CASRDVGRQETQYF

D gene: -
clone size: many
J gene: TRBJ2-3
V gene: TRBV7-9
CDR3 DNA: TGTGCCAGCAGCTTGCGGGCAAACACAGATACGCAGTATTTT
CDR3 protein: CASSLRANTDTQYF

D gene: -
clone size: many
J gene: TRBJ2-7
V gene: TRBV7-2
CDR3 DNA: TGTGCCAGCAGCTTAAGCGTCCCTCCCTACGAGCAGTACTTC
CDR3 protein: CASSLSVPPYEQYF

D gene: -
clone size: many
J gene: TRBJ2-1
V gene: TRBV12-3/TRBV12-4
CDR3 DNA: TGTGCCAGCAGTTTAGGCAGGGGAGGTTCCAGAACCTACAATGAGCAGTTCTTC
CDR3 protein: CASSLGRGGSRTYNEQFF

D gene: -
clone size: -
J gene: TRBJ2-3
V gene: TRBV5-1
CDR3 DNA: TGCGCCAGCAGCTTGGAGGCGGGATGGGATACGCAGTATTTT
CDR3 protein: CASSLEAGWDTQYF

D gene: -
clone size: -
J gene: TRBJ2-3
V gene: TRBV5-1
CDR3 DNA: TGCGCCAGCAGCCCCCTTGAGAGAAGCACAGATACGCAGTATTTT
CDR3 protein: CASSPLERSTDTQYF

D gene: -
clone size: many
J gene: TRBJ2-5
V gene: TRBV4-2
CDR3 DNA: TGTGCCAGCAGCCAAGAGTTGAGGCTAACAGGGCAAGAGACCCAGTACTTC
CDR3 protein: CASSQELRLTGQETQYF

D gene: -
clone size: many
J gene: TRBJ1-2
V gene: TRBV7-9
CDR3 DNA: TGTGCCAGCAGCTTTATTGGGCCGGGCGGCAACTATGGCTACACCTTC
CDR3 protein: CASSFIGPGGNYGYTF

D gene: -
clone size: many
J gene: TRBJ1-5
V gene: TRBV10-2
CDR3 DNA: TGCGCCAGCAGGGAGAATAGCAATCAGCCCCAGCATTTT
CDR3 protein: CASRENSNQPQHF

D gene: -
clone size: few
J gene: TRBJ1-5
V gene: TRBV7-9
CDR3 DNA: TGTGCCAGCAGCGAGGGTGCCGTCGGTCAGCCCCAGCATTTT
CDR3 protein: CASSEGAVGQPQHF

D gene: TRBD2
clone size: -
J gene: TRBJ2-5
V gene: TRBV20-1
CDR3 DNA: TGCAGTGCTAAGCGGGGACAAGAGACCCAGTACTTC
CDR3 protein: CSAKRGQETQYF

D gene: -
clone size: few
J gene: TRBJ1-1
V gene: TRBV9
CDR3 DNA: TGTGCCAGCAGCGTAGTGGCAGGGGAGAACACTGAAGCTTTCTTT
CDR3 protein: CASSVVAGENTEAFF

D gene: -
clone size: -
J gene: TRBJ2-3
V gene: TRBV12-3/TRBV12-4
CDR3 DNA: TGTGCCAGCAGTTTATTGGCAGGAGACTCAGATACGCAGTATTTT
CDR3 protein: CASSLLAGDSDTQYF

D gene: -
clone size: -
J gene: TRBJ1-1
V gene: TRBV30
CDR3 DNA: TGTGCCTGGAGTCAGAGGGACACTAAAGCTTTCTTT
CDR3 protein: CAWSQRDTKAFF

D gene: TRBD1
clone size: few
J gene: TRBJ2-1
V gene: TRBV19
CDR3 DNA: TGTGCCAGTAGTCTCAGGGGGTACTCCTACAATGGGCAGTTCTTC
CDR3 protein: CASSLRGYSYNGQFF